This entry describes one TCR beta chain. Its antigen is unidentified. The sample comes from a study of chemoradiotherapy in HPV16-positive cancers. Findings and caveats of the study: Better recurrence-free survival went with HPV-responsive T-cell expansion in HPV16-positive patients. Non-HPV-specific T cells did not expand in tumors during treatment, whereas candidate HPV-specific clones and E7-related motifs did.

The method was immunoSEQ multiplex PCR; TCRdb's version includes in-frame clones alone and lacks a portion of them. Here the sample spans around 62,000 clones, approximately 91% being singletons. Per germline, CDR1 MNHNS and CDR2 SASEGT. Germline trimming cut 7 bases from V and 5 bases from J; bases unmatched to any gene: 8. The CDR3 totals 13 residues. The sequence was collected from a human donor with HPV-associated anogenital cancer. The chain carries TRBV6-1 and TRBJ2-7, with TRBD1 identical over 7 bases. The specimen comprised blood, sampled from a patient who underwent chemoradiotherapy. The CDR3 coding sequence is TGTGCCAGCATCCGACAGGGATGGCACGAGCAGTACTTC. It yields the protein CASIRQGWHEQYF.